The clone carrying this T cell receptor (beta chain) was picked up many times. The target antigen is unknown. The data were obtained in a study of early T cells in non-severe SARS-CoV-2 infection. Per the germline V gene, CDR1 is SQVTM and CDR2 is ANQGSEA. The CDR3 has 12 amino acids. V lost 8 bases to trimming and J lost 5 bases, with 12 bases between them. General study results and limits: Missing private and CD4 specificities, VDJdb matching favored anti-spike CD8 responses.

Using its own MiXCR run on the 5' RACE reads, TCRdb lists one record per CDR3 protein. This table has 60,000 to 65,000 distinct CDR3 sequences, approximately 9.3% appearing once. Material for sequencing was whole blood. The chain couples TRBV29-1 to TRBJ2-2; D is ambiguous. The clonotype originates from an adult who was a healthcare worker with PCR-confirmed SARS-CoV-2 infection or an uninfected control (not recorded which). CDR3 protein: CSTLYGTGELFF. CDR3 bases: TGCAGCACCCTCTATGGAACCGGGGAGCTGTTTTTT.